The clone carrying this T cell receptor (beta chain) showed up just a few times. The sample's time point: cycle 4 day 1 (C4D1), after six to seven weeks of nivolumab. Every patient had relapsed following autologous stem cell transplantation, and cohorts differed in brentuximab vedotin exposure. This sample was included in a study of PD-1 blockade in classical Hodgkin lymphoma. Germline V lookup: CDR1 LNHDA, CDR2 SQIVND (reference sequence). The CDR3 loop spans 15 amino acids. With 3 bases removed from V and 0 bases from J, the gap between germline ends came to 11 bases. Sequenced by immunoSEQ multiplex PCR; TCRdb stores in-frame clones only, minus some. The sample lists around 40,000 clones; 70% to 85% were seen once.

The starting material was peripheral blood mononuclear cells (PBMCs), obtained before the fourth cycle of nivolumab. This TCR derives from a human donor with classical Hodgkin lymphoma. The J gene is TRBJ1-1, the V gene TRBV19; D perhaps matches TRBD1 (5 bases). The CDR3 coding sequence is TGTGCCAGTAGTATTTACAGGTTAATGAACACTGAAGCTTTCTTT. Protein: CASSIYRLMNTEAFF.